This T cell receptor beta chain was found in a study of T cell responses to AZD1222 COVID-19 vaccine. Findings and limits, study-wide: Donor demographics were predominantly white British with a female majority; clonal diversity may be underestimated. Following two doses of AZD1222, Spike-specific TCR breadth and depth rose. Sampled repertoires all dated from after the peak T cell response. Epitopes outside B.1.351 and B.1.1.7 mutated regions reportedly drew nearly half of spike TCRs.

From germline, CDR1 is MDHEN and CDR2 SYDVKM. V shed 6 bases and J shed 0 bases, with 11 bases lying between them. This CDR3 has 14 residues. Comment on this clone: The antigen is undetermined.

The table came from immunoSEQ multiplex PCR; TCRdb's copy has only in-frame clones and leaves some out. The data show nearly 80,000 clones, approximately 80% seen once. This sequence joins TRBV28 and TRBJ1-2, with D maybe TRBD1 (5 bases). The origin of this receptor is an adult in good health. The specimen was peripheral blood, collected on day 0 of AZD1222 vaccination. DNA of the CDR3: TGTGCCAGCAGAGAGACAGAAACTAACTATGGCTACACCTTC. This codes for CASRETETNYGYTF.